This T cell receptor (beta chain) was sequenced during a study of cytomegalovirus exposure and HLA in healthy donors. General study results and limits: A classifier reportedly called cytomegalovirus status with high sensitivity and specificity. Later on, a genetic analysis was performed. It linked a missense variant in DCLRE1C with V- and J-gene trimming of TCR beta.

This CDR3 has 15 amino acids. After removal of 2 bases from V and 2 bases from J, the junction contained 3 bases not matched to a gene. Germline CDR1 and CDR2: MNHEY and SVGAGI. For this clone: Its antigen remains unidentified.

The PCR was carried out with 60 Vbeta primers and 13 Jbeta primers. Using immunoSEQ multiplex PCR, the repertoire was profiled, and TCRdb retains in-frame clones only, with some absent. Among more than 95,000 clones listed, around 75% were seen once. This TCR came from a woman between 45 and 60 years old in good health and CMV-seronegative. The specimen was PBMCs. The chain employs TRBV6-5 and TRBJ2-7; 10 nucleotides line up with TRBD2. CDR3 nucleotides: TGTGCCAGCAGTTACGTCCTAGCGGGAGCCTACGAGCAGTACTTC. Translation gives CASSYVLAGAYEQYF.